This T cell receptor beta chain was profiled in a study of T cells in women clearing cervical HPV infection. The CDR3 runs to 15 residues. V was pared by 4 bases and J by 6 bases, with 19 bases between. From germline, CDR1 is SGHTA and CDR2 FQGNSA. The data were produced by immunoSEQ multiplex PCR, yet TCRdb's version contains in-frame clones alone and is incomplete. Its clone listing holds some 24,000 clones. Of note for this clone: From the germline J gene comes the end of the CDR3, since the read stops 3 residues before it.

Sample: blood buffy coat. V usage is TRBV7-2 and J usage is TRBJ2-7; the D gene is possibly TRBD2 (6 bases). This clonotype originated in a woman between 18 and 69 years old with a cervical HPV16 infection that either progressed to CIN3+ or cleared (not recorded which). The CDR3 sequence: CASSSPTSGSGEQYF. The CDR3 bases that were read are TGTGCCAGCAGCTCCCCGACTAGTGGTTCCGGCGAG.